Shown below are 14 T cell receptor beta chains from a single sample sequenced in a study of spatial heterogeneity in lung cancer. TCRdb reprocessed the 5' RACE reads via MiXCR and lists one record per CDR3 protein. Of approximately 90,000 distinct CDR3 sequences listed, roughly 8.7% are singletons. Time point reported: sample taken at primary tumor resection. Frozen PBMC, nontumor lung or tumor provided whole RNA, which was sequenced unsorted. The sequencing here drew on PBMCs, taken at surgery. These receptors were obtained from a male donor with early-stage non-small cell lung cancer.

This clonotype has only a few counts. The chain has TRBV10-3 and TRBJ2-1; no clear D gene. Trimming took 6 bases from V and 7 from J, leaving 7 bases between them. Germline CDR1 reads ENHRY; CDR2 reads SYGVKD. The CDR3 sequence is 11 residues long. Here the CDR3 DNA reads TGTGCCATCAGGAAAGAGAATGAGCAGTTCTTC. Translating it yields CAIRKENEQFF.

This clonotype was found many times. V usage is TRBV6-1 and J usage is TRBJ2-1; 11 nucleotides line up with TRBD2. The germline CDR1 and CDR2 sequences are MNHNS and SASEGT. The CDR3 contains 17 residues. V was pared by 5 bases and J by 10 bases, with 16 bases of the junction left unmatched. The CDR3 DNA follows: TGTGCCAGCAGTCGCTACGGGACTAGCGGATTCGCAGGGGAGCAGTTCTTC. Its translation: CASSRYGTSGFAGEQFF.

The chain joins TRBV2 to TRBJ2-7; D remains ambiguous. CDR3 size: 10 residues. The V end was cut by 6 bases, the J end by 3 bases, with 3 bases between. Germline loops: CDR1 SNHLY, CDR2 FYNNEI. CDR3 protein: CASRHYEQYF. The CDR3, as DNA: TGTGCCAGCAGACACTACGAGCAGTACTTC. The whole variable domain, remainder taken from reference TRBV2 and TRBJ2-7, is EPEVTQTPSHQVTQMGQEVILRCVPISNHLYFYWYRQILGQKVEFLVSFYNNEISEKSEIFDDQFSVERPDGSNFTLKIRSTKLEDSAMYFCASRHYEQYFGPGTRLTVT.

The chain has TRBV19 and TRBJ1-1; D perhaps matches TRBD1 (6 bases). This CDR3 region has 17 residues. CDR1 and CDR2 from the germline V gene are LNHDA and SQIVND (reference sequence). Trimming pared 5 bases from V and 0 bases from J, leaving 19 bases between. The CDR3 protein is CASSPRSGVIMNTEAFF. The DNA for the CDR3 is TGTGCCAGTAGTCCGAGGTCAGGGGTCATTATGAACACTGAAGCTTTCTTT.

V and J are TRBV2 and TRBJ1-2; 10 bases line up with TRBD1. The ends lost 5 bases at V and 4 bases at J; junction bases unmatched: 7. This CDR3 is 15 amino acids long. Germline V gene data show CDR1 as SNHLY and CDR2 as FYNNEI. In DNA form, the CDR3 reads TGTGCCAGCAGTCCCGGACAGGGGGTATCCTATGGCTACACCTTC. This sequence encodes CASSPGQGVSYGYTF.

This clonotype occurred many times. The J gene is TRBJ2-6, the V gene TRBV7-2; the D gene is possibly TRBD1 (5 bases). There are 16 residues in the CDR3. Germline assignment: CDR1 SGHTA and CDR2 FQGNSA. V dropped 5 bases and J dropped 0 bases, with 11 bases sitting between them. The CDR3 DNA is TGTGCCAGCAGCACAGGAAGTCTCTCTGGGGCCAACGTCCTGACTTTC. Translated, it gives CASSTGSLSGANVLTF.

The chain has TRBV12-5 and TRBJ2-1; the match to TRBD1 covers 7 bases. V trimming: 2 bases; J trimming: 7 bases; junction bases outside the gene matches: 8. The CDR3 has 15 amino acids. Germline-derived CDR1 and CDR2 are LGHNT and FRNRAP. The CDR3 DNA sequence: TGTGCTAGTGGTTTGACGACCGACAGGGTGAATGAGCAGTTCTTC. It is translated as CASGLTTDRVNEQFF.

DNA of the CDR3: TGCAGCGGCAGGGAGGCCGCCGATACGCAGTATTTT. Encoded protein: CSGREAADTQYF. The V gene is TRBV29-1, the J gene TRBJ2-3; weak D call: TRBD2 (6 bases). CDR1 is SQVTM, CDR2 ANQGSEA, per germline. The V end lost 7 bases, the J end lost 6 bases, and 14 bases lay between the germline ends. The CDR3 spans 12 residues.

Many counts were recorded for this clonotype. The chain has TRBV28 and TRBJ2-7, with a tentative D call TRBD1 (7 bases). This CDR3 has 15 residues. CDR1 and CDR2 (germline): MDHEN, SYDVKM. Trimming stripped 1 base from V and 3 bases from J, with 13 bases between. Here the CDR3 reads CASSLLGGQSYEQYF. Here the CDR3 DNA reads TGTGCCAGCAGTTTATTGGGGGGACAGAGCTACGAGCAGTACTTC.

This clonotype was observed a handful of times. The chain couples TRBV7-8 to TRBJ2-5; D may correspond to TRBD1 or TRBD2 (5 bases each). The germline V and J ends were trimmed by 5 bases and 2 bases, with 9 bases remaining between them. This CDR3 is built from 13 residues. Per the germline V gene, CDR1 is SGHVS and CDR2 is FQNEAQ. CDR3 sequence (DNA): TGTGCCAGCAGCGGGACCCTTCAAGAGACCCAGTACTTC. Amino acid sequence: CASSGTLQETQYF.

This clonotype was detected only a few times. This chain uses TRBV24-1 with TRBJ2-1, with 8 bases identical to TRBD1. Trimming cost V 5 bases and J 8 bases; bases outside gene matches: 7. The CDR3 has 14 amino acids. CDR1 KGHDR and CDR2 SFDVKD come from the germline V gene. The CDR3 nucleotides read TGTGCCACCAGTGGTTTAGGACAGGGCCATGAGCAGTTCTTC. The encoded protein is CATSGLGQGHEQFF.

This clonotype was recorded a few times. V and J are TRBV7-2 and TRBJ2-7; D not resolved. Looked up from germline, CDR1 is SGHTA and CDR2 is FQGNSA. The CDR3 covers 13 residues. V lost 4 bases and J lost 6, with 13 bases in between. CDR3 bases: TGTGCCAGCAGCTCCCAGAGGCGCAGCGAGCAGTACTTC. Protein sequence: CASSSQRRSEQYF.

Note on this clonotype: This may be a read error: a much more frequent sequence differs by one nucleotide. The CDR3 nucleotides are TGCGCCAACAGCGCGTCGACAGGGCGGTATGAAAAACTGTTTTTT. It translates to CANSASTGRYEKLFF. The chain is built from TRBV4-3 and TRBJ1-4, with TRBD1 matching over 7 bases. Per germline, CDR1 LGHNA and CDR2 YSLEER. The CDR3 covers 15 residues.

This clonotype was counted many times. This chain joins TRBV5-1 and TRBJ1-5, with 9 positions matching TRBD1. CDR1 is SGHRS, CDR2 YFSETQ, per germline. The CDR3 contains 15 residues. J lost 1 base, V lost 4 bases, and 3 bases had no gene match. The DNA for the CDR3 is TGCGCCAGCAGCCCTGGGACAGGGAGCAATCAGCCCCAGCATTTT. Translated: CASSPGTGSNQPQHF.